One TCR beta chain is described in this entry. The sample belongs to a study of T cell responses to AZD1222 COVID-19 vaccine. Here immunoSEQ multiplex PCR was the method, and the copy in TCRdb shows in-frame clones only, minus some. Here the sample spans 150,000 to 160,000 clones, less than 90% being singletons. The V end lost 6 bases, the J end lost 5 bases, and 8 bases lay between the germline ends. The CDR3 is made up of 13 amino acids. Per germline, CDR1 SGHDN and CDR2 FVKESK. V is TRBV14 and J is TRBJ1-6, with a weak D call TRBD1 (5 bases). Sequencing used peripheral blood, obtained after recovery from COVID-19. This sequence originates from an adult who had recovered from COVID-19. DNA for the CDR3: TGTGCCAGCAGTTGGGGCGATAATTCACCCCTCCACTTT. This gives the protein CASSWGDNSPLHF. Based on the CDR3 plus reference TRBV14 and TRBJ1-6, the full variable domain is EAGVTQFPSHSVIEKGQTVTLRCDPISGHDNLYWYRRVMGKEIKFLLHFVKESKQDESGMPNNRFLAERTGGTYSTLKVQPAELEDSGVYFCASSWGDNSPLHFGNGTRLTVT.